This T cell receptor (beta chain) appears in the sequencing data of a study of OX40 agonist ivuxolimab in advanced cancers. Study in general: Patient treatment consisted of intravenous ivuxolimab administration every 2 weeks at 0.01 to 10 mg/kg. Dose-escalation cases comprised hepatocellular carcinoma, melanoma, renal cell or head and neck cancer. Overall study results and limits: Low normalized clonal expansion also occurred in some nonresponding patients.

The CDR3 has 14 amino acids. Germline V gene sequence: CDR1 SGHTA, CDR2 FQGNSA. Trimming removed 4 bases from V and 2 bases from J, with 10 bases in between. A note on this clone: Antigen specificity is unknown.

Researchers took blood at baseline, on cycle 4 day 1, and on cycle 7 day 1. Produced via immunoSEQ multiplex PCR; TCRdb's table is partial and in-frame only. The data contain 40,000 to 60,000 clones, 79% of them singletons. The clonotype originates from an adult with an advanced solid tumor such as melanoma, head and neck, liver or kidney cancer. V gene TRBV7-2 combines with J gene TRBJ2-3; no clear D gene. Sample: CD4+ or CD8+ T cells sorted from blood, taken in a trial of the OX40 agonist ivuxolimab. CDR3 residues: CASSSNRFTDTQYF. The CDR3, as DNA: TGTGCCAGCAGCTCTAACAGATTCACAGATACGCAGTATTTT.